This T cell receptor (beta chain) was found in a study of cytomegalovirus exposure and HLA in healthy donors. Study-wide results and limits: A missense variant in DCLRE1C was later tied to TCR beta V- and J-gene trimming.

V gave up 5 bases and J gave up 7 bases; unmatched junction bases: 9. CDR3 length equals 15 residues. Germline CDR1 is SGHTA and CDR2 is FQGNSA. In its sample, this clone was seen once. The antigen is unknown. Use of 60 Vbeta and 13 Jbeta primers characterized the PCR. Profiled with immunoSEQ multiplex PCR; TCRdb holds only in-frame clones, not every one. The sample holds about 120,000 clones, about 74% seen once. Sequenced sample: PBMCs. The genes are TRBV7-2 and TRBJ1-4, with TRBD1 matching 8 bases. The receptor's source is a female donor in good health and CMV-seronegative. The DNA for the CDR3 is TGTGCCAGCAGCACCCAGGACAGGGTGGGTGAAAAACTGTTTTTT. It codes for CASSTQDRVGEKLFF.